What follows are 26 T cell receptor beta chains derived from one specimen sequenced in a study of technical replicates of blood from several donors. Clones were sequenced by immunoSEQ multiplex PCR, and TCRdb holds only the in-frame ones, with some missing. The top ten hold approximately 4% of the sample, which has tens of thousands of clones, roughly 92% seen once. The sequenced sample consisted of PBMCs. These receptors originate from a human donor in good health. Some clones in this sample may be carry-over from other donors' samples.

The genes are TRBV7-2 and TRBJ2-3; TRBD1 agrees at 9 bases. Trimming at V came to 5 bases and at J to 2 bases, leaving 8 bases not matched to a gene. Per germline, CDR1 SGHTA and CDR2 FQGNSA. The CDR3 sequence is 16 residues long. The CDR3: CASSQLTGGFTDTQYF. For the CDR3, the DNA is TGTGCCAGCAGCCAGCTGACAGGGGGGTTCACAGATACGCAGTATTTT.

DNA of the CDR3: TGTGCCAGCAGCTCGACAGGGGATAGCAATCAGCCCCAGCATTTT. The encoded protein is CASSSTGDSNQPQHF. This chain connects TRBV7-9 to TRBJ1-5; 8 bases match TRBD1. The ends lost 4 bases at V and 0 bases at J; junction bases unmatched: 2. This CDR3 has 15 amino acids. Germline CDR1 is SEHNR and CDR2 is FQNEAQ (reference sequence).

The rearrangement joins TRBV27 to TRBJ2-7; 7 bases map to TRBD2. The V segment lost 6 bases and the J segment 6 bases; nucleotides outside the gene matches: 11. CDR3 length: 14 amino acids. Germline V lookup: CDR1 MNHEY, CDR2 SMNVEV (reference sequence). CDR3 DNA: TGTGCCAGCAGCGGGGGAGGGGCACGGGCCGAGCAGTACTTC. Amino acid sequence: CASSGGGARAEQYF.

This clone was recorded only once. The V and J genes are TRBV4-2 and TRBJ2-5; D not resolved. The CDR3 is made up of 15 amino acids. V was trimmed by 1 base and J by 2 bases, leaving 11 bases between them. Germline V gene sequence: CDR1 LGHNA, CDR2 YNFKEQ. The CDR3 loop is CASSQVVSRQETQYF. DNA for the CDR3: TGTGCCAGCAGCCAAGTTGTGTCGCGGCAAGAGACCCAGTACTTC.

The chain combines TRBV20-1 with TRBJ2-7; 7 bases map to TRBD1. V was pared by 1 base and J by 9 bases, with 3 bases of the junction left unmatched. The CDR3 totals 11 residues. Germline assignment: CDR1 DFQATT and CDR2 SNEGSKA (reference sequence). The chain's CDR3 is CSARVQGRQYF. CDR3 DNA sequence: TGCAGTGCTAGAGTACAGGGGAGGCAGTACTTC.

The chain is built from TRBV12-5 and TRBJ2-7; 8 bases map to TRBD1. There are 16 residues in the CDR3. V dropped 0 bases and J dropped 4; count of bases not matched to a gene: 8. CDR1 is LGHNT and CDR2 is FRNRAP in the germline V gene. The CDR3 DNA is TGTGCTAGTGGTTTGGTACTGGGCAGGGGGCAATACGAGCAGTACTTC. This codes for CASGLVLGRGQYEQYF. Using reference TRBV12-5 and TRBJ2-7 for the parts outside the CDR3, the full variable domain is DARVTQTPRHKVTEMGQEVTMRCQPILGHNTVFWYRQTMMQGLELLAYFRNRAPLDDSGMPKDRFSAEMPDATLATLKIQPSEPRDSAVYFCASGLVLGRGQYEQYFGPGTRLTVT.

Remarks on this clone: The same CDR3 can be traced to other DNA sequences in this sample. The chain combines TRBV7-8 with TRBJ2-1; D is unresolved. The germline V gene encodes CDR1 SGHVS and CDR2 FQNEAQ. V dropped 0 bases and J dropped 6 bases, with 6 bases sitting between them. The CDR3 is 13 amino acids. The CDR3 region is CASSLAVLNEQFF. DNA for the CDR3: TGTGCCAGCAGCTTAGCCGTTCTCAATGAGCAGTTCTTC.

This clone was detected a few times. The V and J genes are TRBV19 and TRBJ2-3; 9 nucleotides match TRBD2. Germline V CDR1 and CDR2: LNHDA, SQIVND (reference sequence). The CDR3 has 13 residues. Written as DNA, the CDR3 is TGTTCGAGCAGGCCTAGCGGGGCAGATACGCAGTATTTT. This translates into CSSRPSGADTQYF.

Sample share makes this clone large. The CDR3 here is CAINGGGKVGLRVTYEQYF. DNA of the CDR3: TGTGCCATCAATGGGGGAGGGAAGGTCGGTTTGCGGGTAACCTACGAGCAGTACTTC. This chain uses TRBV10-3 with TRBJ2-7; 7 bases align to TRBD2. The length of the CDR3 is 19 residues. V shed 7 bases and J 2 bases; nucleotides not matched to a gene: 23. Germline assignment: CDR1 ENHRY and CDR2 SYGVKD.

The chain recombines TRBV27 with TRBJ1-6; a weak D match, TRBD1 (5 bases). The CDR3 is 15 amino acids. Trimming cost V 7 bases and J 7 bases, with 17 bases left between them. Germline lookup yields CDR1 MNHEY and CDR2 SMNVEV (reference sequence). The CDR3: CASMRRPGGNSPLHF. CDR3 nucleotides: TGTGCCAGCATGAGGCGACCGGGGGGGAATTCACCCCTCCACTTT.

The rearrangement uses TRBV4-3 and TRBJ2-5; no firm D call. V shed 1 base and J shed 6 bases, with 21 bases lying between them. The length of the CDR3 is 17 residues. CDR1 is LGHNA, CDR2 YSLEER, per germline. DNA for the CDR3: TGCGCCAGCAGCCAAGCCACGACACCCAACGGCCTACAGACCCAGTACTTC. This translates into CASSQATTPNGLQTQYF.

CDR3 in amino acids: CASSEAPGFRNQPQHF. The CDR3 region has the DNA TGTGCCAGCAGTGAAGCTCCGGGTTTTCGCAATCAGCCCCAGCATTTT. The chain combines TRBV6-1 with TRBJ1-5; no clear D. The CDR3 sequence is 16 residues long. V lost 0 bases and J lost 2, with 11 bases in between. Germline V CDR1 and CDR2: MNHNS, SASEGT.

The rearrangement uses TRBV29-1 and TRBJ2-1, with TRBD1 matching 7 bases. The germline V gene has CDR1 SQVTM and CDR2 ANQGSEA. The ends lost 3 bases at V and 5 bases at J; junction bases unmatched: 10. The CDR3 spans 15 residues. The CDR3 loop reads CSVEHEQGRDNEQFF. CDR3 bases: TGCAGCGTTGAGCACGAACAGGGGAGAGACAATGAGCAGTTCTTC.

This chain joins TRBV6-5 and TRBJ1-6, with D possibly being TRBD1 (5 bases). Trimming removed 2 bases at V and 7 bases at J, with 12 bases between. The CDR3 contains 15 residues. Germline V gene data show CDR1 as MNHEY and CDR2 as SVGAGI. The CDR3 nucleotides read TGTGCCAGCAGTTACACTGGGGGGAGGAATTCACCCCTCCACTTT. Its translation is CASSYTGGRNSPLHF.

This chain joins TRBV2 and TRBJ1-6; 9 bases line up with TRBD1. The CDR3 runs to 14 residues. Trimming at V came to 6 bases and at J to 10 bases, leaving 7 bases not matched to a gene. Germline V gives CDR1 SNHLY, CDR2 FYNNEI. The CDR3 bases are TGTGCCAGCAGGGACGGGACAGGGAGATCACCCCTCCACTTT. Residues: CASRDGTGRSPLHF.

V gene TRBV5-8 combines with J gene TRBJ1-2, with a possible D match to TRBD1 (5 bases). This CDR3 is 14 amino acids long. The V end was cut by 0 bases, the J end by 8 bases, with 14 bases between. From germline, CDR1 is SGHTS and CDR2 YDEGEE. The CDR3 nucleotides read TGTGCCAGCAGCTTGGGGGTAGGGGCTTACGGCTACACCTTC. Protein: CASSLGVGAYGYTF.

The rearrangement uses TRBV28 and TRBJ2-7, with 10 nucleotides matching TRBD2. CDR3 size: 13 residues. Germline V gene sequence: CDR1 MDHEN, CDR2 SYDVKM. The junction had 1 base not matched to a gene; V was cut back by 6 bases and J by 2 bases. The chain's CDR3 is CASRAGGPYEQYF. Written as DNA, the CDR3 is TGTGCCAGCAGAGCGGGGGGGCCCTACGAGCAGTACTTC.

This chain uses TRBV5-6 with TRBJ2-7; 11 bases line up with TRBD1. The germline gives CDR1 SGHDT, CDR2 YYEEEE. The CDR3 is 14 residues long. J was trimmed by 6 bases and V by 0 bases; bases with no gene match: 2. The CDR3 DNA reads TGTGCCAGCAGCTTGGCCGGGACAGGGGGCGAGCAGTACTTC. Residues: CASSLAGTGGEQYF.

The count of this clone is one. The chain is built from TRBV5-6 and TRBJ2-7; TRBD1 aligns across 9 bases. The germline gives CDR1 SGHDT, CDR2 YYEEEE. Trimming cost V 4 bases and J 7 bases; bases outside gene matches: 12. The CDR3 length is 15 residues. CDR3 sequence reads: CASSRSQGASEEQYF. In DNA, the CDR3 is TGTGCCAGCAGCCGGTCACAGGGGGCGTCGGAAGAGCAGTACTTC.

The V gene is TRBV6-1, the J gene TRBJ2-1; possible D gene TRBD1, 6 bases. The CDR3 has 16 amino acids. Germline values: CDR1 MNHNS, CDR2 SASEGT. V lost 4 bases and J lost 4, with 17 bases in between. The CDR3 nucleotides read TGTGCCAGCAGTGCCCCCGACAGGTTGGGGTACAATGAGCAGTTCTTC. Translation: CASSAPDRLGYNEQFF.

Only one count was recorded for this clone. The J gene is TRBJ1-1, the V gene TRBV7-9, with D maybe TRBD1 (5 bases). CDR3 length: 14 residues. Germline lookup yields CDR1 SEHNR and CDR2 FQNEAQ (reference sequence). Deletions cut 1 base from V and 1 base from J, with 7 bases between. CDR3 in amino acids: CASSLVQENTEAFF. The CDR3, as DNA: TGTGCCAGCAGCTTAGTACAGGAGAACACTGAAGCTTTCTTT.

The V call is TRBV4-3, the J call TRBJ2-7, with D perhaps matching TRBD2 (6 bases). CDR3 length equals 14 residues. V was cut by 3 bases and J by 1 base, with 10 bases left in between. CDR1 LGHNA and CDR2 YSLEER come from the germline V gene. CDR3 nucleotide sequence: TGCGCCAGCAGCCACAGACTAGTTTCCTACGAGCAGTACTTC. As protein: CASSHRLVSYEQYF.

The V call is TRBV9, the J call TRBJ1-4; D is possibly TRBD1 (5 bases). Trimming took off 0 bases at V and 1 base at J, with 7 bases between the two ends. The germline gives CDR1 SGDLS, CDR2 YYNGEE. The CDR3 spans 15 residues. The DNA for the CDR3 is TGTGCCAGCAGCGTAGGCGGGGGAACTAATGAAAAACTGTTTTTT. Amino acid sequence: CASSVGGGTNEKLFF.

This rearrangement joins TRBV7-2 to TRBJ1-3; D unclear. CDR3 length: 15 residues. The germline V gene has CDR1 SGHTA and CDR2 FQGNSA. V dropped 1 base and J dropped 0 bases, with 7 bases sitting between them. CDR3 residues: CASSLEAGSGNTIYF. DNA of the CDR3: TGTGCCAGCAGCTTAGAGGCGGGCTCTGGAAACACCATATATTTT.

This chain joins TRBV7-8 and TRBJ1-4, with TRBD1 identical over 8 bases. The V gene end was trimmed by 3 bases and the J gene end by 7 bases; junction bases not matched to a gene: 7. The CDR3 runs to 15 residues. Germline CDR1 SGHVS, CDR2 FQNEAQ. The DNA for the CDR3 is TGTGCCAGCAGCTTGGACAGGGCAGGGATTGAAAAACTGTTTTTT. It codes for CASSLDRAGIEKLFF. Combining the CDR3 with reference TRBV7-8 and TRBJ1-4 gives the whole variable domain GAGVSQSPRYKVAKRGQDVALRCDPISGHVSLFWYQQALGQGPEFLTYFQNEAQLDKSGLPSDRFFAERPEGSVSTLKIQRTQQEDSAVYLCASSLDRAGIEKLFFGSGTQLSVL.

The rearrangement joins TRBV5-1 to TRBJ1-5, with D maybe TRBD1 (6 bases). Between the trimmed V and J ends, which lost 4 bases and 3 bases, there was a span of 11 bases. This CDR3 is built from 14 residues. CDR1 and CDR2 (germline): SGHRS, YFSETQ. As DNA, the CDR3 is TGCGCCAGCAGCCCGCAGGGGCCCAATCAGCCCCAGCATTTT. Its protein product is CASSPQGPNQPQHF.